Listed here is a single TCR beta chain. TCRdb's copy holds only in-frame clones and misses some; the assay was immunoSEQ multiplex PCR. The sample has 200,000 to 250,000 clones, around 90% seen once. These data originate in a study of blood T cell repertoires in COVID-19. Overall study context: In each case, the material was cDNA or gDNA derived from T cells, B-cell-depleted T cells, or PBMCs.

Across 20 to 25 US areas, participants ranged in age from about 18 to 90 years. Germline V lookup: CDR1 MDHEN, CDR2 SYDVKM. Trimming removed 6 bases from V and 0 bases from J, with 14 bases in between. The CDR3 loop spans 15 amino acids. This TCR came from a man over 45 who had been exposed to COVID-19. Source material: PBMCs or T cells enriched from blood (not recorded which). The J gene is TRBJ1-1, the V gene TRBV28; no definite D call. The CDR3 loop is CASRPSRRVNTEAFF. The CDR3 coding sequence is TGTGCCAGCAGACCCTCAAGGCGGGTGAACACTGAAGCTTTCTTT.